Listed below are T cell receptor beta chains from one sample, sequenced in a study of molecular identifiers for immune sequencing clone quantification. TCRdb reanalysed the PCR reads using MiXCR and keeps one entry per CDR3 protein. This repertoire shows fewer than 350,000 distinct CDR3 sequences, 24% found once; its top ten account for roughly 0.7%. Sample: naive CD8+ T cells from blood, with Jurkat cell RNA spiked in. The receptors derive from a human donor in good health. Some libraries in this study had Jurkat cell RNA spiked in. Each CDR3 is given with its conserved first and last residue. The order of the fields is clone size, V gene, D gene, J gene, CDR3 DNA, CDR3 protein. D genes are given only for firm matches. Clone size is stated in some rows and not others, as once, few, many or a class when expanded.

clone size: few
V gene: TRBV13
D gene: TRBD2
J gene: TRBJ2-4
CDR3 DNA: TGTGCCAGCAGCTCTAGCGGGGCCACTCAGTACTTC
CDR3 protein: CASSSSGATQYF

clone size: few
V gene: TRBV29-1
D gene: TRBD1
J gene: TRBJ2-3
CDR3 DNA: TGCAGCGTTGAGGCCTCAACGGACAGGGGCAGCACAGATACGCAGTATTTT
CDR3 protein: CSVEASTDRGSTDTQYF

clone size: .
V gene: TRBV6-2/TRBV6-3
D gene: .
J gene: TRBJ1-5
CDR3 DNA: TGTGCCAGCAGTTCCATCGGCAGCACCTATCAGCCCCAGCATTTT
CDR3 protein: CASSSIGSTYQPQHF

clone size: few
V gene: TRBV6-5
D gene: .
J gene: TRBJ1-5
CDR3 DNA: TGTGCCAGCAGTTTATTAGGGGCGAATCAGCCCCAGCATTTT
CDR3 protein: CASSLLGANQPQHF

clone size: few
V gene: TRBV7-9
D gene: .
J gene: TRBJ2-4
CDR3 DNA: TGTGCCAGCAGCCCAACTAGCACGGTAGCCAAAAACATTCAGTACTTC
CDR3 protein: CASSPTSTVAKNIQYF

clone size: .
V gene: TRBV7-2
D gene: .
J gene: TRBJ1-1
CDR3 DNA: TGTGCCAGCAGCTTAGGTTCATGGGCAGAAGCTTTCTTT
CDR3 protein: CASSLGSWAEAFF

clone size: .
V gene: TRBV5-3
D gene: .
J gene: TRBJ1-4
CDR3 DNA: TGTGCCAGCAGCTTGGACGGTGATGAAAAACTGTCTTTT
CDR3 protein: CASSLDGDEKLSF

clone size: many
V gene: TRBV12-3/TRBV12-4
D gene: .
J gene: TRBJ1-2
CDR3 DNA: TGTGCCAGCAGTTTAACTTCAGTTAATGGCTACACCTTC
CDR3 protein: CASSLTSVNGYTF

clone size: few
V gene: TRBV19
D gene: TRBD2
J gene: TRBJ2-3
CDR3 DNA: TGTGCCAGTAGTATACTCCCTAGCGGGAGATATACGCAGTATTTT
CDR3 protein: CASSILPSGRYTQYF

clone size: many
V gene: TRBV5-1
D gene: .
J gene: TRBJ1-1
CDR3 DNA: TGCGCCAGCAGTTATAACCCGGACATGGGGAGGACTGAAGCTTTCTTT
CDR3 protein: CASSYNPDMGRTEAFF

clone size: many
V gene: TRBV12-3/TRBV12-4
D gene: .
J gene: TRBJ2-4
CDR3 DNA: TGTGCCAGCAGCCAACTAGCCAAAAACATTCAGTACTTC
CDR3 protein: CASSQLAKNIQYF

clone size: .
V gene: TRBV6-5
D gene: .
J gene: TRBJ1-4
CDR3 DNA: TGTGCCAGCAGTTACGGATACAGGGACCCAACTAATGAAAAACTGTCTTTT
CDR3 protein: CASSYGYRDPTNEKLSF

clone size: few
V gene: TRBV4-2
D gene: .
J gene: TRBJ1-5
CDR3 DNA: TGTGCCAGCAGCCAAGAGTACCCCACCGGTCAGCCCCAGCATTTT
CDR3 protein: CASSQEYPTGQPQHF

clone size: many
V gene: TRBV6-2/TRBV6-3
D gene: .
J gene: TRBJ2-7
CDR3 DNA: TGTGCCACCGCTGACAGGCCAACCTACGAGCAGTACTTC
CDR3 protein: CATADRPTYEQYF

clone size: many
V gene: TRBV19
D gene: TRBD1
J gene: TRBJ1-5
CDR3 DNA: TGTGCCAGTAGTCAACAGGGGTTACAGCCCCAGCATTTT
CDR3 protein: CASSQQGLQPQHF

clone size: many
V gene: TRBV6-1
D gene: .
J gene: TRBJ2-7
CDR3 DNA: TGTGCCAGCAGTGAAGTAGGATCGTCCTACGAGCAGTACTTC
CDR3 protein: CASSEVGSSYEQYF

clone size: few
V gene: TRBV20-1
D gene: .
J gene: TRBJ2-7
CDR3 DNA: TGCAGTGCTAGTTGGGACAACTCCTACGAGCAGTACTTC
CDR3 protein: CSASWDNSYEQYF

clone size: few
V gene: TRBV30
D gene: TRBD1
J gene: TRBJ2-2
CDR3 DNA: TGTGCCTGGGATACAGGGGGCATCGGGGAGCTGTTTTTT
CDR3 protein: CAWDTGGIGELFF

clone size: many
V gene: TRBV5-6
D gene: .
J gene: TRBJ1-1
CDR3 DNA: TGTGCCAGCAGCTTGAGTTCCACTGAAGCTTTCTTT
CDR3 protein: CASSLSSTEAFF

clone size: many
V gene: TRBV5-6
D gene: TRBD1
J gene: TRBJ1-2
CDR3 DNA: TGTGCCAGCAGCTTGGGACAGGGTCAAGGCTACACCTTC
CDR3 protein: CASSLGQGQGYTF

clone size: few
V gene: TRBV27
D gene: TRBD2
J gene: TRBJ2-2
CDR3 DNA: TGTGCCAGCAGTTTCACCCTCACTAGCGGGAGGGCATTCGGGGAGCTGTTTTTT
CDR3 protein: CASSFTLTSGRAFGELFF

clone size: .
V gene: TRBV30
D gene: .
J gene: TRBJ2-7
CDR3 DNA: TGTGCCTGGAGTTACGATTATGGGACCGACAAGTACTTC
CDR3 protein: CAWSYDYGTDKYF

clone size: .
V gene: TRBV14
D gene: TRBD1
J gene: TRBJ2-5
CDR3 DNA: TGTGCCAGCAGCCAACGAGGGGGCGCGGAGACCCAGTACTTC
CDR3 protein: CASSQRGGAETQYF

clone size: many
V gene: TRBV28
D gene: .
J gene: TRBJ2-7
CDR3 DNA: TGTGCCAGCAGCCCCACGGGACGGTACTACGAGCAGTACTTC
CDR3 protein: CASSPTGRYYEQYF